This TCR beta chain stems from a study of blood T cell repertoires in COVID-19. Across the study: Acute-phase and convalescent COVID-19 samples originated in the United States, Italy and Spain. PBMCs, B-cell-depleted T cells, or T cells were the source of the cDNA or gDNA that made up the material.

The V segment lost 1 base and the J segment 5 bases; nucleotides outside the gene matches: 8. The CDR3 consists of 15 residues. Looked up from germline, CDR1 is LGHNA and CDR2 is YNFKEQ. Original handling: Counts of nucleated cells, estimated from reference gene primer amplification, were obtained. Produced via immunoSEQ multiplex PCR; TCRdb's table is partial and in-frame only. The V and J calls and clone size were taken over from that table, and D and trimming were inferred from the DNA. The data show 100,000 to 150,000 clones, roughly 90% seen once. Sequencing was done on a sample of peripheral blood. The genes are TRBV4-2 and TRBJ2-7, with TRBD1 matching over 7 bases. This sequence originates from a woman older than 75 with acute or convalescent COVID-19. Here the CDR3 DNA reads TGTGCCAGCAGCCAAGGGGCGAGGGGGCGCGACGAGCAGTACTTC. Translating gives CASSQGARGRDEQYF.